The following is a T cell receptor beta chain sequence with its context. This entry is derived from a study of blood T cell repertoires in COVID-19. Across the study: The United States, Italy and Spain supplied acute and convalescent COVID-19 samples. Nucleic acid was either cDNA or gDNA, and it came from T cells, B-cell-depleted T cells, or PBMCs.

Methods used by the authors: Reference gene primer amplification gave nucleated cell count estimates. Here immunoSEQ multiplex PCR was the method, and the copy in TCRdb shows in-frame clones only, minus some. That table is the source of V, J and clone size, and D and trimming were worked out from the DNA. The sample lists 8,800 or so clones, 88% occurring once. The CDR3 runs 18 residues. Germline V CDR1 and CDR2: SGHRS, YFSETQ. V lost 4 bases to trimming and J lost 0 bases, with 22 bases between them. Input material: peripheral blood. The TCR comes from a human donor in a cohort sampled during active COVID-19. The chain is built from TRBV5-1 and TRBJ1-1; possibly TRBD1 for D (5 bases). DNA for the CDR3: TGCGCCAGCAGCCCGGGTTCCGGGACTGGGCTGATGAACACTGAAGCTTTCTTT. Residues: CASSPGSGTGLMNTEAFF.